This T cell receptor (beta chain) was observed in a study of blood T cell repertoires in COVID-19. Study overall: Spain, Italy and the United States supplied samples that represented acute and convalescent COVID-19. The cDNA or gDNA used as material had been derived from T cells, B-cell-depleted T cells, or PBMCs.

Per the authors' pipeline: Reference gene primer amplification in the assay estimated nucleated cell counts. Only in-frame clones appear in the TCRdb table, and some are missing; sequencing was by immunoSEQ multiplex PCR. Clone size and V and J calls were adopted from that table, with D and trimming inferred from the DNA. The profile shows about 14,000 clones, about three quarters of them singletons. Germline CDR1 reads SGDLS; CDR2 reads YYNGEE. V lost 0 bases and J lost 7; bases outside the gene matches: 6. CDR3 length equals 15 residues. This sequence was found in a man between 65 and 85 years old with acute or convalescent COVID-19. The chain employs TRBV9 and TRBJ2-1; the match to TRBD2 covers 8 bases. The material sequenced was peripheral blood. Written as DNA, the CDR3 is TGTGCCAGCAGCGTAGCGAGGACTAGCTATAATGAGCAGTTCTTC. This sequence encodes CASSVARTSYNEQFF.